These 7 T cell receptor beta chains were all obtained from the same sample, sequenced in a study of spatial heterogeneity in lung cancer. Time point defined: sample taken at primary tumor resection. Researchers sequenced whole RNA taken from tumor, nontumor lung or frozen PBMC without sorting. MiXCR, applied by TCRdb to the 5' RACE reads, yields one record per CDR3 protein. The data show thousands of distinct CDR3 sequences, approximately 25% seen once. The source material was PBMCs, sampled at surgery. Source of these receptors: a female donor with early-stage non-small cell lung cancer.

Remarks on this clonotype: Because this beta chain is a stray read in a library intended to capture alpha chains, its abundance should not be given much weight. The V call is TRBV29-1, the J call TRBJ2-5; possibly TRBD2 for D (6 bases). Trimming stripped 7 bases from V and 2 bases from J, with 8 bases between. The CDR3 covers 11 residues. The germline CDR1 and CDR2 sequences are SQVTM and ANQGSEA. CDR3 coding DNA: TGCAGCGGACTAGAACAAGAGACCCAGTACTTC. Translated, it gives CSGLEQETQYF.

This clonotype is classed as medium-sized. This beta chain is an unintended read in a library built for alpha chains; its size means little. The gene calls are TRBV10-3 and TRBJ2-7; 13 bases match TRBD2. The CDR3 extends over 14 amino acids. With 6 bases clipped from V and 2 bases from J, the junction kept 1 base outside the gene matches. Germline values: CDR1 ENHRY, CDR2 SYGVKD. This CDR3 reads CAIRGLAGAYEQYF. As DNA, the CDR3 is TGTGCCATCAGAGGACTAGCGGGAGCCTACGAGCAGTACTTC.

This clonotype was seen only a few times. Being off target in a library aimed at alpha chains, this beta chain has a size of little meaning. This chain uses TRBV7-2 with TRBJ1-6; 9 positions agree with TRBD1. V gave up 1 base and J gave up 12 bases; unmatched junction bases: 16. Germline CDR1 is SGHTA and CDR2 is FQGNSA. This CDR3 region has 18 residues. In nucleotides, the CDR3 is TGTGCCAGCAGCTTAGGGGGGACCGGGACAGGGTCCCGTAGACCCCTCCACTTT. Amino acid sequence: CASSLGGTGTGSRRPLHF. Together with reference TRBV7-2 and TRBJ1-6, the CDR3 gives the full variable domain: GAGVSQSPSNKVTEKGKDVELRCDPISGHTALYWYRQSLGQGLEFLIYFQGNSAPDKSGLPSDRFSAERTGGSVSTLTIQRTQQEDSAVYLCASSLGGTGTGSRRPLHFGNGTRLTVT.

Of note for this clonotype: This beta chain appears as a stray read in a library generated for alpha chains; its size is not informative. The chain uses TRBV29-1 and TRBJ2-1; 8 bases agree with TRBD2. CDR1 is SQVTM and CDR2 is ANQGSEA in the germline V gene. The CDR3 totals 14 residues. Trimming took 4 bases from V and 2 from J; bases not matched to a gene: 4. CDR3 sequence (DNA): TGCAGCGTTGCGACTAGCGCCGCCTACAATGAGCAGTTCTTC. Protein product: CSVATSAAYNEQFF.

Note on this clonotype: A library prepared for alpha chains yielded this beta chain as an off-target read; its size is of little meaning. The chain employs TRBV20-1 and TRBJ2-4; 7 positions match TRBD2. CDR1 is DFQATT and CDR2 is SNEGSKA in the germline V gene (reference sequence). The V segment lost 6 bases and the J segment 5 bases; nucleotides outside the gene matches: 16. This CDR3 comprises 16 residues. DNA for the CDR3: TGCAGTGCGCACCGAGTCGTCCAGGGAGGGGAAAACATTCAGTACTTC. It translates to CSAHRVVQGGENIQYF.

Only a few counts were recorded for this clonotype. Found in a library prepared for alpha chains, this beta chain is an off-target read, and its abundance has little meaning. CDR3 protein: CASSLISGSRGYEQYF. CDR3 coding DNA: TGTGCCAGCAGTTTAATTAGCGGGAGTCGGGGCTACGAGCAGTACTTC. The rearrangement links TRBV27 to TRBJ2-7, with 9 bases matching TRBD2. Germline V gene sequence: CDR1 MNHEY, CDR2 SMNVEV (reference sequence). V lost 2 bases to trimming and J lost 3 bases; unmatched junction nucleotides: 8. The length of the CDR3 is 16 residues.

A word on this clonotype: Because the library targeted alpha chains, this beta chain is an off-target read whose size means little. V usage is TRBV4-1 and J usage is TRBJ2-3; 8 bases fit TRBD1. V gave up 1 base and J gave up 0 bases; unmatched junction bases: 6. Germline CDR1 MGHRA, CDR2 YSYEKL. This CDR3 has 17 amino acids. The CDR3 region has the DNA TGCGCCAGCAGCCAAGGTCCGACAGGGGATAGCACAGATACGCAGTATTTT. This translates into CASSQGPTGDSTDTQYF.